One sample yielded the 15 T cell receptor beta chains listed below, sequenced in a study of blood T cell repertoires in COVID-19. Assay used: immunoSEQ multiplex PCR; TCRdb lists only in-frame clones, some missing. Of around 130,000 clones in the sample, 88% were seen once. Sample: peripheral blood. All receptors come from a human donor with COVID-19, enrolled during active disease. The donor label of this sample is uncertain.

V is TRBV2 and J is TRBJ2-6; 8 bases are a match to TRBD1. The CDR3 is 17 residues long. Germline V gene sequence: CDR1 SNHLY, CDR2 FYNNEI. V was clipped by 11 bases and J by 0 bases; unmatched bases: 12. This CDR3 reads CAALRQGALSGANVLTF. CDR3 sequence (DNA): TGTGCCGCCCTGAGGCAGGGGGCCCTCTCTGGGGCCAACGTCCTGACTTTC.

The V and J genes are TRBV12-3 or TRBV12-4 and TRBJ1-3; the match to TRBD1 covers 7 bases. With 3 bases clipped from V and 11 bases from J, the junction kept 4 bases outside the gene matches. The CDR3 length is 12 residues. CDR3 residues: CASSFQTGSIYF. DNA of the CDR3: TGTGCCAGCAGTTTTCAGACAGGGTCCATATATTTT.

The chain's CDR3 is CASSVTSSANTGELFF. CDR3 DNA sequence: TGTGCCAGCAGCGTTACTAGCAGCGCGAACACCGGGGAGCTGTTTTTT. J is TRBJ2-2 and V is TRBV9; a weak D match, TRBD2 (6 bases). The V gene's germline CDR1 is SGDLS and CDR2 YYNGEE. V gave up 2 bases and J gave up 0 bases, with 11 bases separating them. CDR3 length equals 16 residues. The full variable domain, completed using reference TRBV9 and TRBJ2-2, is DSGVTQTPKHLITATGQRVTLRCSPRSGDLSVYWYQQSLDQGLQFLIQYYNGEERAKGNILERFSAQQFPDLHSELNLSSLELGDSALYFCASSVTSSANTGELFFGEGSRLTVL.

V and J are TRBV10-3 and TRBJ2-5, with D perhaps matching TRBD1 (5 bases). V was shortened by 4 bases and J by 2 bases, with 8 bases between the two germline ends. The CDR3 consists of 13 residues. CDR1 is ENHRY, CDR2 SYGVKD, per germline. CDR3 amino acids: CAISVGVQETQYF. The DNA of the CDR3 is TGTGCCATCAGTGTAGGGGTTCAAGAGACCCAGTACTTC.

This clone appeared a single time. The chain recombines TRBV7-3 with TRBJ2-5, with a weak D call TRBD1 (6 bases). V lost 2 bases to trimming and J lost 3 bases, with 10 bases between them. CDR1 and CDR2 from the germline V gene are SGHTA and FQGTGA. The CDR3 is 14 amino acids. The CDR3 here is CASSLVPGEETQYF. The CDR3 DNA is TGTGCCAGCAGCTTAGTTCCAGGGGAAGAGACCCAGTACTTC. Full variable domain (missing parts from reference TRBV7-3 and TRBJ2-5): GAGVSQTPSNKVTEKGKYVELRCDPISGHTALYWYRQSLGQGPEFLIYFQGTGAADDSGLPNDRFFAVRPEGSVSTLKIQRTERGDSAVYLCASSLVPGEETQYFGPGTRLLVL.

The rearrangement links TRBV5-5 to TRBJ1-2; D gene ambiguous. V shed 0 bases and J shed 0 bases, with 6 bases lying between them. CDR1 is SGHKS, CDR2 YYEKEE, per germline (reference sequence). The CDR3 sequence is 14 residues long. The CDR3 DNA is TGTGCCAGCAGCTTGGAAGGAGCTAACTATGGCTACACCTTC. As protein: CASSLEGANYGYTF.

This chain links TRBV6-5 with TRBJ2-7, with TRBD2 identical over 7 bases. Germline V lookup: CDR1 MNHEY, CDR2 SVGAGI. V trimming: 6 bases; J trimming: 0 bases; junction bases outside the gene matches: 5. The CDR3 covers 14 residues. The CDR3 bases are TGTGCCAGCAGAGGCGGGGGAATCTCCTACGAGCAGTACTTC. This encodes CASRGGGISYEQYF.

The rearrangement joins TRBV9 to TRBJ2-1; the D is unclear. The CDR3 runs to 15 residues. V dropped 0 bases and J dropped 0 bases, with 7 bases sitting between them. Germline lookup yields CDR1 SGDLS and CDR2 YYNGEE. The CDR3 sequence: CASSVAAGSYNEQFF. The CDR3 coding sequence is TGTGCCAGCAGCGTAGCTGCAGGCTCCTACAATGAGCAGTTCTTC.

This chain connects TRBV18 to TRBJ1-1, with D perhaps matching TRBD1 (5 bases). With 4 bases removed from V and 3 bases from J, the gap between germline ends came to 9 bases. The CDR3 runs to 13 residues. Germline CDR1 reads KGHSH; CDR2 reads LQKENI. CDR3 DNA sequence: TGTGCCAGCTCACGGGGGGATCACACTGAAGCTTTCTTT. Translating gives CASSRGDHTEAFF.

The J gene is TRBJ1-2, the V gene TRBV29-1; 9 bases line up with TRBD1. The CDR3 is made up of 12 amino acids. V trimming: 4 bases; J trimming: 8 bases; junction bases outside the gene matches: 5. Germline V gives CDR1 SQVTM, CDR2 ANQGSEA. CDR3 region: CSVGGTGKGYTF. Here the CDR3 DNA reads TGCAGCGTTGGGGGGACAGGGAAAGGCTACACCTTC.

This chain uses TRBV27 with TRBJ1-1; no clear D gene. The germline CDR1 and CDR2 sequences are MNHEY and SMNVEV (reference sequence). This CDR3 spans 13 amino acids. V was pared by 4 bases and J by 2 bases, with 8 bases between. The CDR3 sequence: CASSYRSNTEAFF. The CDR3 DNA reads TGTGCCAGCAGTTACAGATCAAACACTGAAGCTTTCTTT.

The V and J genes are TRBV5-1 and TRBJ1-1; 7 bases line up with TRBD1. Germline CDR1 and CDR2: SGHRS and YFSETQ. V lost 0 bases, J lost 1 base, and 3 bases stayed unmatched. CDR3 length: 15 amino acids. The CDR3 loop is CASSLGQGRNTEAFF. The CDR3 bases are TGCGCCAGCAGCTTGGGACAGGGTAGGAACACTGAAGCTTTCTTT. Using reference TRBV5-1 and TRBJ1-1 for the parts outside the CDR3, the full variable domain is KAGVTQTPRYLIKTRGQQVTLSCSPISGHRSVSWYQQTPGQGLQFLFEYFSETQRNKGNFPGRFSGRQFSNSRSEMNVSTLELGDSALYLCASSLGQGRNTEAFFGQGTRLTVV.

The chain is built from TRBV3-1 (or the pseudogene TRBV3-2) and TRBJ1-2; D might be TRBD1 (6 bases). This CDR3 contains 13 residues. The germline V gene encodes CDR1 LGHDT and CDR2 YNNKEL (reference sequence). Trimming left V 4 bases short and J 4 bases short, with 10 bases between. DNA of the CDR3: TGTGCCAGCAGCCGGACAGCAATCTATGGCTACACCTTC. Amino acid sequence: CASSRTAIYGYTF.

This clone has just a few counts. The V gene is TRBV27, the J gene TRBJ2-7; D is uncertain. There are 10 residues in the CDR3. V lost 8 bases to trimming and J lost 6 bases, with 8 bases between them. Germline V CDR1 and CDR2: MNHEY, SMNVEV (reference sequence). CDR3 sequence (DNA): TGTGCCAGCGGATCGGGCGAGCAGTACTTC. The encoded protein is CASGSGEQYF.

This clone appeared a single time. The J gene is TRBJ2-3, the V gene TRBV29-1; 7 bases line up with TRBD1. This CDR3 has 13 amino acids. The germline gives CDR1 SQVTM, CDR2 ANQGSEA. V lost 6 bases to trimming and J lost 5 bases; unmatched junction nucleotides: 8. CDR3 in DNA: TGCAGCGTAACGACAGGGAGTGGAGATACGCAGTATTTT. This sequence encodes CSVTTGSGDTQYF.